This T cell receptor beta chain derives from a study of CD8+ T cells in alopecia areata. The wider study: Tofacitinib was given for 6 to 18 months, then stopped for 6 months.

Per germline, CDR1 ENHRY and CDR2 SYGVKD. The CDR3 extends over 15 amino acids. After removal of 5 bases from V and 3 bases from J, the junction contained 8 bases not matched to a gene. Sequencing used cDNA as its template, made by extracting RNA and reverse transcribing it. The protocol was immunoSEQ multiplex PCR, while the TCRdb copy is restricted to in-frame clones and leaves out a portion. The data show about 250,000 clones, 67% seen once. This clonotype was sampled from a human donor with alopecia areata. This chain connects TRBV10-3 to TRBJ2-5; 8 nucleotides match TRBD2. The material sequenced was CD4+ T cells sorted from blood, taken at week 0. CDR3 sequence: CAISPSGLAEETQYF. CDR3 nucleotide sequence: TGTGCCATCAGTCCCTCCGGACTAGCCGAAGAGACCCAGTACTTC.